This T cell receptor (beta chain) was retrieved from a study of T-cell memory formation after mild COVID-19. The study, taken as a whole, reports: CD4+ bias marked clones expanding day 15 to 37, unlike balanced contracting clones.

J lost 2 bases, V lost 1 base, and 4 bases had no gene match. The length of the CDR3 is 16 residues. This clonotype was seen many times. Its antigen is currently unknown. MiXCR, run by TCRdb on the 5' RACE reads, gives a single entry per CDR3 protein. Of about 350,000 distinct CDR3 sequences detected, approximately 14% appear once; the ten largest clones hold approximately 22%. The chain is built from TRBV12-3 or TRBV12-4 and TRBJ2-1, with TRBD1 matching over 8 bases. Sequencing input: PBMCs or a T cell subset sorted from them (not recorded which). The sequence came from a young man who had mild COVID-19 (a few samples of this study predate the infection). Cell type and time point are not known. As DNA, the CDR3 is TGTGCCAGCAGTTTAGATAGGACAGGGCCCTACAATGAGCAGTTCTTC. Amino acids: CASSLDRTGPYNEQFF.